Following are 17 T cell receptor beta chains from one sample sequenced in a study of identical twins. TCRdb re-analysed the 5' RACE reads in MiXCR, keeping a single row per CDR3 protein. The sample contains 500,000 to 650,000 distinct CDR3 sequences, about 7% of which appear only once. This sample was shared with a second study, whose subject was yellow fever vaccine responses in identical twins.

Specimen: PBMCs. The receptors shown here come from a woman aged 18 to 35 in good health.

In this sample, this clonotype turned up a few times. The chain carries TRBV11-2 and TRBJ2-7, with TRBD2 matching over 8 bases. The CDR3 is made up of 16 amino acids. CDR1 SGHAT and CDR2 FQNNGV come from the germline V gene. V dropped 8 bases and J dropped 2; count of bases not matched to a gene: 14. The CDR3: CASRSLSGGLPYEQYF. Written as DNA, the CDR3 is TGTGCCAGCCGCTCCTTGTCGGGAGGGCTCCCCTACGAGCAGTACTTC.

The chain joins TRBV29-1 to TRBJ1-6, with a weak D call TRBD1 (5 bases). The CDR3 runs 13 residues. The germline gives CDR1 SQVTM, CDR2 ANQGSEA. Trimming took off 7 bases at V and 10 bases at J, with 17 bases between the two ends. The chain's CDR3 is CSARPDTSSPLHF. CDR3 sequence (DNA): TGCAGCGCTCGCCCGGACACCTCATCACCCCTCCACTTT.

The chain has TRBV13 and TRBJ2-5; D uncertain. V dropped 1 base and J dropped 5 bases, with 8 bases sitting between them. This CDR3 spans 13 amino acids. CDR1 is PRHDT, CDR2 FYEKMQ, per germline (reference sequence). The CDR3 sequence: CASSLESRETQYF. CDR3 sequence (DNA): TGTGCCAGCAGCTTAGAGTCTCGGGAGACCCAGTACTTC.

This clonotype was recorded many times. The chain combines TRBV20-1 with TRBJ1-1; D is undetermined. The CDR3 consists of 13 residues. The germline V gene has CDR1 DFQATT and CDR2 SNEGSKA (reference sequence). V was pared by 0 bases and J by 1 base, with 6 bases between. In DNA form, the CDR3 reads TGCAGTGCTAGAGATTTAAAGAACACTGAAGCTTTCTTT. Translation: CSARDLKNTEAFF.

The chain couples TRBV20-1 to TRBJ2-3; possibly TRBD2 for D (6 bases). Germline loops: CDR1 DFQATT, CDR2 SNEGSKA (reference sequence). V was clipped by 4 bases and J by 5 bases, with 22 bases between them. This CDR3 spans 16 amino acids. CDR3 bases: TGCAGTGCTACCGATTGGGTCTACGGGAGAGGAGATACGCAGTATTTT. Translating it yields CSATDWVYGRGDTQYF.

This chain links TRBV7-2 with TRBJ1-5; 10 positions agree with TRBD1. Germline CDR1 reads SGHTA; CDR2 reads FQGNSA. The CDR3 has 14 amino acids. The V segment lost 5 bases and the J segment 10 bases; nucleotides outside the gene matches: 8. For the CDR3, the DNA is TGTGCCAGCAGCCCCGGACAGGGGGTGGCTCCCCAGCATTTT. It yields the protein CASSPGQGVAPQHF.

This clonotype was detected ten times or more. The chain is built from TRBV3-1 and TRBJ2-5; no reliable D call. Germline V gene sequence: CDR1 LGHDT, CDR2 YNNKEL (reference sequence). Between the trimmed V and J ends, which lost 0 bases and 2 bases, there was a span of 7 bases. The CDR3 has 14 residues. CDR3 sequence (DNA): TGTGCCAGCAGCCAAGATGGCGGACAAGAGACCCAGTACTTC. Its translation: CASSQDGGQETQYF.

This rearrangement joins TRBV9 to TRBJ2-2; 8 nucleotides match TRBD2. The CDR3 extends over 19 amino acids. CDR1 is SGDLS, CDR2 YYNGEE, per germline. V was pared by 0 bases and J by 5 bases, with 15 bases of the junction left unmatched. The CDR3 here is CASSVATLAGTTITGELFF. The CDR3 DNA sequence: TGTGCCAGCAGCGTAGCAACGTTAGCGGGAACCACAATTACCGGGGAGCTGTTTTTT.

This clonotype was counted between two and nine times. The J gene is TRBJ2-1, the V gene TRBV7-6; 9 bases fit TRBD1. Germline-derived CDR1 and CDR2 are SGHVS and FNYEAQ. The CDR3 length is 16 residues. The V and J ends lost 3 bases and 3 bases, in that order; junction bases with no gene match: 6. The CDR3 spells CASSFPDRGSYNEQFF. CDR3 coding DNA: TGTGCCAGCAGCTTCCCGGACAGGGGAAGCTACAATGAGCAGTTCTTC. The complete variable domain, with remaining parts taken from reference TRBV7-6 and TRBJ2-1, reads GAGVSQSPRYKVTKRGQDVALRCDPISGHVSLYWYRQALGQGPEFLTYFNYEAQQDKSGLPNDRFSAERPEGSISTLTIQRTEQRDSAMYRCASSFPDRGSYNEQFFGPGTRLTVL.

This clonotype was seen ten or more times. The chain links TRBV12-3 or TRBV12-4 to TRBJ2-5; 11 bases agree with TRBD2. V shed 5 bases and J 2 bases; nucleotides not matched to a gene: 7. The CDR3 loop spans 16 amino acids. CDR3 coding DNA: TGTGCCAGCAGTGTGGCTAGCGGGGGGCCACAAGAGACCCAGTACTTC. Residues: CASSVASGGPQETQYF.

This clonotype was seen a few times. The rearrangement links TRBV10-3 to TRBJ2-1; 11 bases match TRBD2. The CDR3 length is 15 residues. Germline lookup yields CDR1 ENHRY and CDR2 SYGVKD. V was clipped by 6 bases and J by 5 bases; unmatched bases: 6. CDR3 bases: TGTGCCATCAGGGAGACTAGCGGGAACCACAATGAGCAGTTCTTC. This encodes CAIRETSGNHNEQFF.

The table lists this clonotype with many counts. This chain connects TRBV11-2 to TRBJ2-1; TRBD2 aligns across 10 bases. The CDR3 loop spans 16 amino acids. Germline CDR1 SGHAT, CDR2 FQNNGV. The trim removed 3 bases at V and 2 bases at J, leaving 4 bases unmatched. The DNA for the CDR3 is TGTGCCAGCAGCTTCGAAGGACTAGCGGCCTACAATGAGCAGTTCTTC. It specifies CASSFEGLAAYNEQFF.

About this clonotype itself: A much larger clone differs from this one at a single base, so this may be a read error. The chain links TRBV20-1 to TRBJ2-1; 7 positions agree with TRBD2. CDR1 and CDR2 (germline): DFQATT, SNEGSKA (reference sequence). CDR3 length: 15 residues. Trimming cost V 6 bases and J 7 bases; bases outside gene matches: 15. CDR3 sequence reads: CSAPQRLRERNEQFF. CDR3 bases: TGCAGTGCCCCACAACGCCTGCGGGAGCGTAATGAGCAGTTCTTC.

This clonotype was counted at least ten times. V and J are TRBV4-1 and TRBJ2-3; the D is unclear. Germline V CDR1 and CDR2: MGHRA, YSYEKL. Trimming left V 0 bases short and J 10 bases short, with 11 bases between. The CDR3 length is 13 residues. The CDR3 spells CASSQDRLWAQYF. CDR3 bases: TGCGCCAGCAGCCAAGATCGGCTCTGGGCGCAGTATTTT.

CDR3 coding DNA: TGTGCCAGCAGTTTCAGGGGCCCGCCAGATACGCAGTATTTT. It is translated as CASSFRGPPDTQYF. This rearrangement joins TRBV28 to TRBJ2-3, with D possibly being TRBD1 (6 bases). Trimming shortened V by 3 bases and J by 4 bases, and 11 bases separated the two germline ends. Germline CDR1 MDHEN, CDR2 SYDVKM. This CDR3 comprises 14 residues.

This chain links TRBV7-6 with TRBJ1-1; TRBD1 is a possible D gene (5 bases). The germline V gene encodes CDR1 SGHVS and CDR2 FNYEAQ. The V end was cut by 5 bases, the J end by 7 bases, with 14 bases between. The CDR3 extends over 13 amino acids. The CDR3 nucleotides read TGTGCCAGCAGCATTGGGACTTGGCGTGAAGCTTTCTTT. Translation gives CASSIGTWREAFF. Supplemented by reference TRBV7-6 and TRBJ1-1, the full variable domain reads GAGVSQSPRYKVTKRGQDVALRCDPISGHVSLYWYRQALGQGPEFLTYFNYEAQQDKSGLPNDRFSAERPEGSISTLTIQRTEQRDSAMYRCASSIGTWREAFFGQGTRLTVV.

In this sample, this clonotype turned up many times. The CDR3 is CASSQDWQWSNQPQHF. Here the CDR3 DNA reads TGCGCCAGCAGCCAAGATTGGCAATGGAGCAATCAGCCCCAGCATTTT. The V and J genes are TRBV4-1 and TRBJ1-5; unclear D gene. The ends were cut back, 0 bases at V and 1 base at J, with 10 bases in the middle. Germline CDR1 MGHRA, CDR2 YSYEKL. The CDR3 extends over 16 amino acids.